A selection of T cell receptor beta chains follows, all from one sample in a study of blood T cell repertoires in COVID-19. Here immunoSEQ multiplex PCR was the method, and the copy in TCRdb shows in-frame clones only, minus some. Among 150,000 or so clones listed, about 81% were seen once. Sequencing input: peripheral blood. The receptors originated from a human donor in a cohort sampled during active COVID-19. Both conserved end residues are part of each CDR3.

J	V	CDR3
TRBJ1-2	TRBV5-1	CASSSGGHGYTF
TRBJ2-5	TRBV28	CASSPTTPKGTQYF
TRBJ2-2	TRBV7-2	CASSPSGGTGELFF
TRBJ2-2	TRBV5-6	CASSPGQADTGELFF
TRBJ2-2	TRBV21-1	CARNLFVRTSLNTGELFF
TRBJ1-2	TRBV5-1	CASSQGQGDYGYTF
TRBJ1-3	TRBV12-5	CASGLPGHMTGGNTIYF
TRBJ1-1	TRBV4-3	CASSQQLNTEAFF
TRBJ1-3	TRBV4-3	CASSQARTGSSGNTIYF
TRBJ1-4	TRBV11-2	CASSYMDSNEKLFF
TRBJ2-3	TRBV19	CASSITGLTSTDTQYF
TRBJ2-7	TRBV29-1	CSVEDSTSGTTTYEQYF
TRBJ2-7	TRBV18	CASSTLAGGLYEQYF
TRBJ1-2	TRBV3-1/TRBV3-2	CASSQRAGAGGYTF
TRBJ2-5	TRBV7-2	CASRGQGQETQYF
TRBJ1-5	TRBV28	CASSLGQGREPQHF
TRBJ2-7	TRBV4-1	CASSLGREASSYEQYF
TRBJ2-1	TRBV2	CASSEAGQGSDEQFF
TRBJ1-1	TRBV27	CASSSLQGATEAFF
TRBJ2-7	TRBV12-3/TRBV12-4	CASSFRRYEQYF
TRBJ2-2	TRBV18	CASSPVLTGELFF
TRBJ1-5	TRBV6-5	CASSYSRGSNQPQHF
TRBJ2-1	TRBV14	CASSRSSSHYNEQFF
TRBJ2-5	TRBV7-2	CASSSPSGGETQYF
TRBJ2-7	TRBV30	CAWSFWPLSEQYF
TRBJ2-7	TRBV4-3	CASSLSRDSSYEQYF
TRBJ2-7	TRBV6-2/TRBV6-3	CASSYEGGRAYEQYF
TRBJ1-4	TRBV27	CASSHGGANEKLFF
TRBJ1-1	TRBV6-6	CASREDRVNTEAFF
TRBJ2-1	TRBV6-6	CASSSTSGGNEQFF
TRBJ1-1	TRBV7-9	CASSFTTQNTEAFF
TRBJ2-2	TRBV11-2	CASSAGTENTGELFF
TRBJ1-4	TRBV27	CASSSVRDREDEKLFF
TRBJ1-5	TRBV15	CATSRDIYQPQHF
TRBJ1-6	TRBV30	CAWSVAGFGLSSPLHF
TRBJ2-5	TRBV11-2	CASSLEQGTETQYF
TRBJ1-5	TRBV18	CASSSRTGASNQPQHF
TRBJ2-3	TRBV29-1	CSVGLAGNTDTQYF
TRBJ1-4	TRBV27	CASSLGPGDEKLFF
TRBJ2-5	TRBV19	CASSLPPGQGARQETQYF